This T cell receptor beta chain was recovered during a study of somatic mutations in cytotoxic T cells in rheumatoid arthritis. V lost 2 bases, J lost 9 bases, and 3 bases stayed unmatched. This CDR3 has 13 residues. Germline assignment: CDR1 MNHEY and CDR2 SMNVEV (reference sequence). Repertoires were generated with immunoSEQ multiplex PCR, while TCRdb's copy carries only in-frame clones and drops some. Among just under 7,500 clones listed, 87% were seen once. V is TRBV27 and J is TRBJ2-2; 7 bases map to TRBD1. The sequencing input was CD8+ T cells sorted from blood. The source is a man aged 40-55 years with rheumatoid arthritis. Here the CDR3 DNA reads TGTGCCAGCAGTTTAGAGGGGGCGCGGGAGCTGTTTTTT. Translating it yields CASSLEGARELFF.